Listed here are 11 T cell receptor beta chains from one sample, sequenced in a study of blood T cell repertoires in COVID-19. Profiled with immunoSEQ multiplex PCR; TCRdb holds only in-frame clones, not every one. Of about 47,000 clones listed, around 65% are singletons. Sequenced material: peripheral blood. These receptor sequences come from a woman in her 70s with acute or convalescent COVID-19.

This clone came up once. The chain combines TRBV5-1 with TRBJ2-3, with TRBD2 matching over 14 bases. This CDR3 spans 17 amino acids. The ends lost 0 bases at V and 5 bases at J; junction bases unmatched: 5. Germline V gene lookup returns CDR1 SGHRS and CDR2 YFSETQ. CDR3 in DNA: TGCGCCAGCAGCTTGGCCGGACTAGCGGGGGGACAAGATACGCAGTATTTT. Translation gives CASSLAGLAGGQDTQYF.

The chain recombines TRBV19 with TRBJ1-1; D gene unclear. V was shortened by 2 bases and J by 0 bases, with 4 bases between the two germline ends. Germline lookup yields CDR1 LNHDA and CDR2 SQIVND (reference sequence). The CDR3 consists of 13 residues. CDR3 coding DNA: TGTGCCAGTAGTATATCTATGAACACTGAAGCTTTCTTT. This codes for CASSISMNTEAFF.

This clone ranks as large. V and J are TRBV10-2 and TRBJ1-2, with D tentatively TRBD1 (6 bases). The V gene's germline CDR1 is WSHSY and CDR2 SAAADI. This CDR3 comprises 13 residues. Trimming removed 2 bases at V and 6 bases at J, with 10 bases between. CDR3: CASSETGQDGYTF. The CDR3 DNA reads TGCGCCAGCAGTGAGACAGGGCAGGATGGCTACACCTTC.

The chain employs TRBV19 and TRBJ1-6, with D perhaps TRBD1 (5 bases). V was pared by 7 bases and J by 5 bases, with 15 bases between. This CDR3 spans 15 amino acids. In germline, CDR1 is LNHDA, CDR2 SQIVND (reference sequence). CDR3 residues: CASKPLQANNSPLHF. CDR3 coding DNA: TGTGCCAGTAAACCCCTACAGGCAAATAATTCACCCCTCCACTTT.

The CDR3 DNA follows: TGCGCCAGCAGCTTAACCGGGACAGGGGCGGAAGAGACCCAGTACTTC. It translates to CASSLTGTGAEETQYF. The rearrangement joins TRBV5-1 to TRBJ2-5; 10 bases map to TRBD1. V dropped 2 bases and J dropped 3; count of bases not matched to a gene: 7. This CDR3 region has 16 residues. Per germline, CDR1 SGHRS and CDR2 YFSETQ.

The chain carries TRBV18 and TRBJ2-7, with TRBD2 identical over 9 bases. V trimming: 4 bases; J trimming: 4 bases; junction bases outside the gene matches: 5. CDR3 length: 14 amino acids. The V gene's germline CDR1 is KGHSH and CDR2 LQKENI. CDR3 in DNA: TGTGCCAGCTCACGCCAGCGGGAGGTGTACGAGCAGTACTTC. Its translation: CASSRQREVYEQYF.

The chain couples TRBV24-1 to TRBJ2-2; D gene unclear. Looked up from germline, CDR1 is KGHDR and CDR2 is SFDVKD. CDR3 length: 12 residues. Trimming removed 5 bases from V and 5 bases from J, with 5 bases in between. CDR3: CATSGVTGELFF. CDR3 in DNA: TGTGCCACCAGTGGCGTTACCGGGGAGCTGTTTTTT.

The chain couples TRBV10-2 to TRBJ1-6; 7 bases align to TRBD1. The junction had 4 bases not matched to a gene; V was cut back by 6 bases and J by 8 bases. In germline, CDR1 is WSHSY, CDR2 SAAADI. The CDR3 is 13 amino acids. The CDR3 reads CASRGQPYSPLHF. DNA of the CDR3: TGCGCCAGCAGGGGACAGCCCTATTCACCCCTCCACTTT.

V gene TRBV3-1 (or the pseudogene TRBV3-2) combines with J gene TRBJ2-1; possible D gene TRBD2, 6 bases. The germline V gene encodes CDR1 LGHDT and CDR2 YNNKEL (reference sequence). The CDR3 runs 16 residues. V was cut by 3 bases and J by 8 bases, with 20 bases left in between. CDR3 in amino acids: CASSHRTPGSGDEQFF. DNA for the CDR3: TGTGCCAGCAGCCACCGGACCCCCGGTTCGGGGGATGAGCAGTTCTTC.

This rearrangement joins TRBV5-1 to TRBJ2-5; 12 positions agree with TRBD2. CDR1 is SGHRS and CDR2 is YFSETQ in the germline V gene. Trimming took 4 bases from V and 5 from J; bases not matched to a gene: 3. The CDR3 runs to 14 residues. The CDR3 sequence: CASSPGLAGETQYF. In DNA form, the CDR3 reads TGCGCCAGCAGCCCGGGACTAGCGGGCGAGACCCAGTACTTC.

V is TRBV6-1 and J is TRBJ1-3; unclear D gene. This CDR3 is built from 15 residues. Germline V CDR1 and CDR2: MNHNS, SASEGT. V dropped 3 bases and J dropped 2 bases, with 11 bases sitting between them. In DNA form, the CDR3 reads TGTGCCAGCAGTGATTCCGGGGTTACTGGAAACACCATATATTTT. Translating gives CASSDSGVTGNTIYF.